This is a list of T cell receptor beta chains from one sample in a study of T cell responses to AZD1222 COVID-19 vaccine. Measured with immunoSEQ multiplex PCR; TCRdb has only the in-frame clones, and not every one. The top ten clones hold approximately 6.3% of a sample with roughly 130,000 clones, approximately 94% of them seen once. Sequences were derived from peripheral blood, sampled on day 0 of AZD1222 vaccination. These receptors all stem from an adult in good health. Each CDR3 is given with its conserved first and last residue. The D gene is left open where the match is weak. For some rows the clone size is stated as once, few or many, or as a class when expanded; others skip it.

d_call	v_call	j_call	clone_size	cdr3_nt	cdr3_aa
.	TRBV30	TRBJ1-6	.	TGTGCCTGGGGCCGACGGGGTCATAATTCACCCCTCCACTTT	CAWGRRGHNSPLHF
TRBD1	TRBV7-6	TRBJ1-5	.	TGTGCCAGCAGCTTAGATGGGGGGACAGCCGATCAGCCCCAGCATTTT	CASSLDGGTADQPQHF
.	TRBV4-2	TRBJ1-1	.	TGTGCCAGCAGCCAAGAGGGCCCCGGGAGGGGGGCTTTCTTT	CASSQEGPGRGAFF
.	TRBV29-1	TRBJ2-1	.	TGCAGCGTTGGCCGAGCGTATGAGCAGTTCTTC	CSVGRAYEQFF
.	TRBV11-3	TRBJ2-7	.	TGTGCCAGCAGCTTCCTCGAGCAGTACTTC	CASSFLEQYF
TRBD1	TRBV12-3/TRBV12-4	TRBJ1-2	.	TGTGCCAGCAGCCAAACAGGGGATCATGGCTACACCTTC	CASSQTGDHGYTF
TRBD2	TRBV28	TRBJ2-1	.	TGTGCCAGCAGTTCACGCTCTTCGGGACTAGCGGGCGCAGCGTACAATGAGCAGTTCTTC	CASSSRSSGLAGAAYNEQFF
.	TRBV14	TRBJ1-1	.	TGTGCCAGCAGCCTAGTCACTGAAGCTTTCTTT	CASSLVTEAFF
.	TRBV18	TRBJ2-4	.	TGTGCCAGCTCACCAGACCGGGCCAAAAACATTCAGTACTTC	CASSPDRAKNIQYF
.	TRBV29-1	TRBJ1-1	.	TGCAGCGCCCAAGGCCTGGGGGCTCGGGCTGAAGCTTTCTTT	CSAQGLGARAEAFF
TRBD2	TRBV24-1	TRBJ2-7	.	TGTGCCACCAGGGGCGGGGGTGAGCAGTACTTC	CATRGGGEQYF
.	TRBV2	TRBJ1-1	.	TGTGCCAGCAGCCTCGAACAACCCACTGAAGCTTTCTTT	CASSLEQPTEAFF
TRBD1	TRBV5-4	TRBJ2-7	.	TGTGCCAGCAGCTTAGGCACAGGGGGCAACGAGCAGTACTTC	CASSLGTGGNEQYF
.	TRBV12-3/TRBV12-4	TRBJ1-2	.	TGTGCCAGCAGTTTTGCGGGCTATGGCTACACCTTC	CASSFAGYGYTF
TRBD1	TRBV2	TRBJ2-4	.	TGTGCCAGAGGACAGGGGGGAGCCAAAAACATTCAGTACTTC	CARGQGGAKNIQYF
.	TRBV7-9	TRBJ1-2	once	TGTGCCAGCAGCTTAGATTCAAAGGGCTACACCTTC	CASSLDSKGYTF
TRBD1	TRBV6-5	TRBJ1-2	.	TGTGCCAGCAGCGGATGGGGACAGTTTAACTATGGCTACACCTTC	CASSGWGQFNYGYTF
.	TRBV4-2	TRBJ1-4	.	TGTGCCAGCAGCCAAGAACGGGGCGAAAAACTGTTTTTT	CASSQERGEKLFF
.	TRBV11-1	TRBJ2-2	.	TGTGCCAGCAGCTTAACCCCCACCGGGGAGCTGTTTTTT	CASSLTPTGELFF
.	TRBV2	TRBJ2-1	once	TGTGCCAGCGACCTGCCAAATTATAACAATGAGCAGTTCTTC	CASDLPNYNNEQFF
.	TRBV11-2	TRBJ2-7	.	TGTGCCAGCAGCTTGAGACAGGTGAAACAAAAGCTCACCTACGAGCAGTACTTC	CASSLRQVKQKLTYEQYF
.	TRBV5-5	TRBJ2-7	.	TGTGCCAGCAGCTTGCTGTGGACAGAAGCCACCTACGAGCAGTACTTC	CASSLLWTEATYEQYF
TRBD1	TRBV29-1	TRBJ2-7	.	TGCAGCGTGGCGGACAGGGGGCGGAAAAACGAGCAGTACTTC	CSVADRGRKNEQYF
TRBD1	TRBV5-1	TRBJ1-2	.	TGCGCCAGCAGTAGACAGGGCTACTATGGCTACACCTTC	CASSRQGYYGYTF
.	TRBV19	TRBJ1-1	.	TGTGCCAGTAGTGGGGGGAACACTGAAGCTTTCTTT	CASSGGNTEAFF
.	TRBV12-1	TRBJ1-2	few	TGTGCCAGCAGCCTTCCTCCCTTC	CASSLPPF